The rows below give T cell receptor beta chains drawn from one sample of a study of T cells after yellow fever vaccination. Each CDR3 protein gets one entry after TCRdb re-called the 5' RACE reads with MiXCR. The sample holds some 120,000 distinct CDR3 sequences, around 9.8% seen once. This specimen was CD8+ T cells sorted from PBMCs, taken on the day of the yellow fever booster vaccination. The source of these receptors is a man between 18 and 35 years old who received the YFV17D yellow fever vaccine. The CDR3 runs from the conserved cysteine through the conserved F or W. Each record gives: D gene, J gene, clone size, V gene, CDR3 DNA, CDR3 protein. D genes are given only for firm matches. For some rows the clone size is stated as once, few or many, or as a class when expanded; others skip it.

d_call: NA; j_call: TRBJ2-3; clone_size: NA; v_call: TRBV4-2; cdr3_nt: TGTGCCAGCAGCCAAGGAGGCGGGGCAGATACGCAGTATTTT; cdr3_aa: CASSQGGGADTQYF
d_call: NA; j_call: TRBJ2-7; clone_size: many; v_call: TRBV4-2; cdr3_nt: TGTGCCAGCAGTCACTCGGGACCATCCTACGAGCAGTACTTC; cdr3_aa: CASSHSGPSYEQYF
d_call: NA; j_call: TRBJ1-2; clone_size: many; v_call: TRBV4-3; cdr3_nt: TGCGCCAGCAGCCAAGTACCGCGTCACGCGATGAAAGGGTCAGCGCATCCCACGTCCAATGGCTACACCTTC; cdr3_aa: CASSQVPRHAMKGSAHPTSNGYTF
d_call: NA; j_call: TRBJ1-1; clone_size: NA; v_call: TRBV5-1; cdr3_nt: TGCGCCAGCAGCTTGGGGGGGGAAAATGTAGGGGCGCTGAACACTGAAGCTTTCTTT; cdr3_aa: CASSLGGENVGALNTEAFF
d_call: NA; j_call: TRBJ2-2; clone_size: many; v_call: TRBV4-1; cdr3_nt: TGCGCCAGCAGCCAAAAGGGGTCCCCAGGAGTCGCGAACACCGGGGAGCTGTTTTTT; cdr3_aa: CASSQKGSPGVANTGELFF
d_call: TRBD1; j_call: TRBJ1-5; clone_size: NA; v_call: TRBV15; cdr3_nt: TGTGCCACCAGCCCCGGGGACAGGCGGGCCCAGCATTTT; cdr3_aa: CATSPGDRRAQHF
d_call: TRBD2; j_call: TRBJ2-5; clone_size: many; v_call: TRBV5-1; cdr3_nt: TGCGCCAGCAGCTACATCCAGCGGGGTTACCAAGAGACCCAGTACTTC; cdr3_aa: CASSYIQRGYQETQYF
d_call: NA; j_call: TRBJ2-7; clone_size: NA; v_call: TRBV12-3/TRBV12-4; cdr3_nt: TGTGCCAGCACCCTCAGAAGCGCTGGCAACTACGAGCAGTACTTC; cdr3_aa: CASTLRSAGNYEQYF
d_call: NA; j_call: TRBJ2-5; clone_size: NA; v_call: TRBV2; cdr3_nt: TGTGCCAGCAGTGAAGTGGGAGACCAAGAGACCCAGTACTTC; cdr3_aa: CASSEVGDQETQYF
d_call: NA; j_call: TRBJ2-3; clone_size: few; v_call: TRBV4-1; cdr3_nt: TGCGCCAGCAGCTTTCACGGTCCGGCAGGGAGCACAGATACGCAGTATTTT; cdr3_aa: CASSFHGPAGSTDTQYF
d_call: NA; j_call: TRBJ2-2; clone_size: NA; v_call: TRBV30; cdr3_nt: TGTGCCTGGAGGATGACAGGCGGCGAGATCCGGGAGCTGTTTTTT; cdr3_aa: CAWRMTGGEIRELFF
d_call: NA; j_call: TRBJ1-1; clone_size: many; v_call: TRBV5-6; cdr3_nt: TGTGCCAGCAGCTTGGCCCCTGGCAGGTGGCACACTGAAGCTTTCTTT; cdr3_aa: CASSLAPGRWHTEAFF
d_call: TRBD2; j_call: TRBJ2-1; clone_size: few; v_call: TRBV7-8; cdr3_nt: TGTGCCAGCAGCTCCCGGACTAGCGGGCCGACGGGCAAGCAGTTCTTC; cdr3_aa: CASSSRTSGPTGKQFF
d_call: NA; j_call: TRBJ1-1; clone_size: few; v_call: TRBV7-3; cdr3_nt: TGTGCCAGCAGCTTAACCACAGGGTCGGAAGCTTTCTTT; cdr3_aa: CASSLTTGSEAFF
d_call: NA; j_call: TRBJ2-5; clone_size: NA; v_call: TRBV7-9; cdr3_nt: TGTGCCAGTCGGGCGGGACGGGGAAACCAAGAGACCCAGTACTTC; cdr3_aa: CASRAGRGNQETQYF
d_call: NA; j_call: TRBJ2-2; clone_size: NA; v_call: TRBV11-3; cdr3_nt: TGTGCCAGCTGCTTGGCGGTGGGGGCCCGCAGCGGGGAGCTGTTTTTT; cdr3_aa: CASCLAVGARSGELFF
d_call: NA; j_call: TRBJ2-3; clone_size: few; v_call: TRBV7-9; cdr3_nt: TGTGCCAGCAGCTACGTGCAGGGTGGCACAGATACGCAGTATTTT; cdr3_aa: CASSYVQGGTDTQYF
d_call: NA; j_call: TRBJ2-3; clone_size: many; v_call: TRBV7-3; cdr3_nt: TGTGCCAGCAGCCCTCTAGGGGGACCCACAGATACGCAGTATTTT; cdr3_aa: CASSPLGGPTDTQYF
d_call: TRBD2; j_call: TRBJ2-3; clone_size: NA; v_call: TRBV9; cdr3_nt: TGTGCCAGCAGCGGTACCGGGACTAGCGGGCTAGATACGCAGTATTTT; cdr3_aa: CASSGTGTSGLDTQYF
d_call: TRBD2; j_call: TRBJ2-2; clone_size: NA; v_call: TRBV9; cdr3_nt: TGTGCCAGCAGCGTAGTAGCGGGTGGACCCGGGGAGCTGTTTTTT; cdr3_aa: CASSVVAGGPGELFF
d_call: NA; j_call: TRBJ1-1; clone_size: NA; v_call: TRBV6-6; cdr3_nt: TGTGCCAGCAGTCCCGGGCCCAGCACTGAAGCTTTCTTT; cdr3_aa: CASSPGPSTEAFF
d_call: TRBD2; j_call: TRBJ2-2; clone_size: NA; v_call: TRBV20-1; cdr3_nt: TGCAGTGCTCATAAGTGGCGGGGGGCCCTGAACACCGGGGAGCTGTTTTTT; cdr3_aa: CSAHKWRGALNTGELFF
d_call: TRBD2; j_call: TRBJ2-3; clone_size: many; v_call: TRBV4-2; cdr3_nt: TGTGCCAGCAGCCCTACTAGCGGGGGGGGGACAGATACGCAGTATTTT; cdr3_aa: CASSPTSGGGTDTQYF
d_call: NA; j_call: TRBJ2-3; clone_size: NA; v_call: TRBV12-3/TRBV12-4; cdr3_nt: TGTGCCAGCAGTCCGCCGGGCCCCGGGGGGCCAGATACGCAGTATTTT; cdr3_aa: CASSPPGPGGPDTQYF
d_call: NA; j_call: TRBJ2-2; clone_size: few; v_call: TRBV6-5; cdr3_nt: TGTGCCAGCAGTTACCCCGGAAATGGGAACACCGGGGAGCTGTTTTTT; cdr3_aa: CASSYPGNGNTGELFF
d_call: NA; j_call: TRBJ2-1; clone_size: few; v_call: TRBV7-2; cdr3_nt: TGTGCCAGCAGCTTAGCGCGGGGAGTTCCCTACAATGAGCAGTTCTTC; cdr3_aa: CASSLARGVPYNEQFF
d_call: NA; j_call: TRBJ2-1; clone_size: few; v_call: TRBV3-1; cdr3_nt: TGTGCCAGCAGCCAAGGACGGGACCAAGATCCCCCAAGCTCCTACAATGAGCAGTTCTTC; cdr3_aa: CASSQGRDQDPPSSYNEQFF
d_call: TRBD1; j_call: TRBJ2-2; clone_size: NA; v_call: TRBV20-1; cdr3_nt: TGCAGTGCCGGGCAGGGGGTAGCGAACACCGGGGAGCTGTTTTTT; cdr3_aa: CSAGQGVANTGELFF
d_call: NA; j_call: TRBJ2-3; clone_size: many; v_call: TRBV20-1; cdr3_nt: TGCAGTGCTAGGGATGAGGTTTGGTTAGATACGCAGTATTTT; cdr3_aa: CSARDEVWLDTQYF
d_call: NA; j_call: TRBJ1-2; clone_size: few; v_call: TRBV4-3; cdr3_nt: TGCGCCAGCAGCCAAGATCGGAGAGCAGGGGTTAACTATGGCTACACCTTC; cdr3_aa: CASSQDRRAGVNYGYTF
d_call: TRBD1; j_call: TRBJ1-5; clone_size: many; v_call: TRBV19; cdr3_nt: TGTGCCAGTAGTCCCAGGGGGCTGGGTCAGCCCCAGCATTTT; cdr3_aa: CASSPRGLGQPQHF
d_call: TRBD1; j_call: TRBJ1-1; clone_size: few; v_call: TRBV6-2/TRBV6-3; cdr3_nt: TGTGCCAGCAGTTACTCAACCGGGACAGGGGATACTGAAGCTTTCTTT; cdr3_aa: CASSYSTGTGDTEAFF
d_call: NA; j_call: TRBJ2-5; clone_size: few; v_call: TRBV6-2/TRBV6-3; cdr3_nt: TGTGCCAGCAGTTACAGCGCGGGGATAGGAGAGACCCAGTACTTC; cdr3_aa: CASSYSAGIGETQYF
d_call: TRBD1; j_call: TRBJ1-1; clone_size: NA; v_call: TRBV5-1; cdr3_nt: TGCGCCAGCAGGTCCGGGACAGAGAGTACTGAAGCTTTCTTT; cdr3_aa: CASRSGTESTEAFF
d_call: TRBD2; j_call: TRBJ2-3; clone_size: NA; v_call: TRBV29-1; cdr3_nt: TGCAGCGTTGAAACCCTAGCGGGGGGGGCCACTAGCACAGATACGCAGTATTTT; cdr3_aa: CSVETLAGGATSTDTQYF
d_call: TRBD1; j_call: TRBJ1-1; clone_size: NA; v_call: TRBV12-3/TRBV12-4; cdr3_nt: TGTGCCAGCAGTGTACGGACAGGGGTCCCCGAAGCTTTCTTT; cdr3_aa: CASSVRTGVPEAFF
d_call: TRBD2; j_call: TRBJ2-3; clone_size: NA; v_call: TRBV24-1; cdr3_nt: TGTGCCACCAGTGATTTGTCTAGCGGGGGAGATACGCAGTATTTT; cdr3_aa: CATSDLSSGGDTQYF
d_call: NA; j_call: TRBJ1-1; clone_size: few; v_call: TRBV7-9; cdr3_nt: TGTGCCAGCAGCTTAGGGGTCAGTGCCAACACTGAAGCTTTCTTT; cdr3_aa: CASSLGVSANTEAFF
d_call: NA; j_call: TRBJ1-2; clone_size: many; v_call: TRBV10-3; cdr3_nt: TGTGCCCACGCCGAGGACTCGACTAACTATGGCTACACCTTC; cdr3_aa: CAHAEDSTNYGYTF
d_call: NA; j_call: TRBJ2-3; clone_size: NA; v_call: TRBV5-5; cdr3_nt: TGTGCCAGCAGCTTGGACCCAGGACGGGCAGATACGCAGTATTTT; cdr3_aa: CASSLDPGRADTQYF
d_call: TRBD1; j_call: TRBJ2-1; clone_size: NA; v_call: TRBV4-1; cdr3_nt: TGCGCCAGCAGCCAAGGGGACAGGGGGACTATGAATGAGCAGTTCTTC; cdr3_aa: CASSQGDRGTMNEQFF
d_call: NA; j_call: TRBJ1-5; clone_size: few; v_call: TRBV27; cdr3_nt: TGTGCCAGCAGCTCGGTTGTGGCGGGTCAGCCCCAGCATTTT; cdr3_aa: CASSSVVAGQPQHF
d_call: NA; j_call: TRBJ2-4; clone_size: NA; v_call: TRBV21-1; cdr3_nt: TGTGCCAGCAGCAAACCAGGGGGCAAAAACATTCAGTACTTC; cdr3_aa: CASSKPGGKNIQYF
d_call: TRBD1; j_call: TRBJ2-7; clone_size: few; v_call: TRBV5-4; cdr3_nt: TGTGCCAGCAGCGGGACAGGGGGCGAGCAGTACTTC; cdr3_aa: CASSGTGGEQYF
d_call: NA; j_call: TRBJ2-1; clone_size: NA; v_call: TRBV24-1; cdr3_nt: TGTGCCACCAGTGGGCAGGGGGGCCGGTATGAGCAGTTCTTC; cdr3_aa: CATSGQGGRYEQFF
d_call: NA; j_call: TRBJ2-1; clone_size: few; v_call: TRBV7-9; cdr3_nt: TGTGCCAGCAGCTTAGGCGGGGCCGCTCACTACAATGAGCAGTTCTTC; cdr3_aa: CASSLGGAAHYNEQFF
d_call: NA; j_call: TRBJ1-2; clone_size: few; v_call: TRBV20-1; cdr3_nt: TGCAGTGCTAGAGTGGCAGGGCCCTATGGCTACACCTTC; cdr3_aa: CSARVAGPYGYTF
d_call: NA; j_call: TRBJ2-7; clone_size: NA; v_call: TRBV7-6; cdr3_nt: TGTGCCAGCAGCTTGGGGGACGCAACCTACGAGCAGTACTTC; cdr3_aa: CASSLGDATYEQYF
d_call: NA; j_call: TRBJ2-3; clone_size: few; v_call: TRBV7-9; cdr3_nt: TGTGCCAGCAGCTTATGGTCCGACCCGTATTTT; cdr3_aa: CASSLWSDPYF
d_call: NA; j_call: TRBJ1-2; clone_size: NA; v_call: TRBV20-1; cdr3_nt: TGCAGTGCTAGGGGGAGGGGTGGCTACACCTTC; cdr3_aa: CSARGRGGYTF
d_call: TRBD2; j_call: TRBJ2-1; clone_size: NA; v_call: TRBV19; cdr3_nt: TGTGCCAGTAGTTCCTCCTCACTAGCGGCCAATGAGCAGTTCTTC; cdr3_aa: CASSSSSLAANEQFF
d_call: NA; j_call: TRBJ1-1; clone_size: few; v_call: TRBV13; cdr3_nt: TGTGCCAGCAGCCTAACTGCCGGGACGAAGAACACTGAAGCTTTCTTT; cdr3_aa: CASSLTAGTKNTEAFF
d_call: NA; j_call: TRBJ1-1; clone_size: many; v_call: TRBV12-3/TRBV12-4; cdr3_nt: TGTGCCAGCACTAAGGGGAAAAGGGGCGGGGGCACTGAAGCTTTCTTT; cdr3_aa: CASTKGKRGGGTEAFF
d_call: NA; j_call: TRBJ2-3; clone_size: many; v_call: TRBV4-1; cdr3_nt: TGCGCCAGCAGGCGGCAGGGCCTGGCAGATACGCAGTATTTT; cdr3_aa: CASRRQGLADTQYF
d_call: NA; j_call: TRBJ2-7; clone_size: NA; v_call: TRBV4-1; cdr3_nt: TGCGCCAGCAGCCAAGTCGGAGGAACCTCCTACGAGCAGTACTTC; cdr3_aa: CASSQVGGTSYEQYF